These 24 T cell receptor beta chains share one sample of origin, sequenced in a study of shared clonotypes between healthy human individuals. TCRdb's copy holds only in-frame clones and misses some; the assay was immunoSEQ multiplex PCR. The sample gives 1.6 million or so clones, 98% of which show up once; roughly 0.36% is in the top ten. Sample: naive CD4+ T cells sorted from blood. The subset is: CD45RA+ positively selected. All receptors derive from a man younger than 40 in good health.

V gene TRBV11-3 combines with J gene TRBJ2-3; the D is unclear. The CDR3 runs 13 residues. Germline lookup yields CDR1 SGHNT and CDR2 YENEEA. Trimming shortened V by 1 base and J by 8 bases, and 10 bases separated the two germline ends. CDR3 bases: TGTGCCAGCAGCTTAGTAGGTCAAGGTACGCAGTATTTT. Translating gives CASSLVGQGTQYF.

The J gene is TRBJ2-7, the V gene TRBV5-1; 8 bases line up with TRBD1. The J segment lost 6 bases and the V segment lost 6 bases, leaving 11 bases of the junction unmatched. The CDR3 runs to 14 residues. The V gene's germline CDR1 is SGHRS and CDR2 YFSETQ. CDR3 nucleotides: TGCGCCAGCACTTACCGGACAGGGATCGGCGAGCAGTACTTC. It encodes CASTYRTGIGEQYF.

This chain uses TRBV10-3 with TRBJ1-5, with a tentative D call TRBD1 (6 bases). V was shortened by 5 bases and J by 0 bases, with 14 bases between the two germline ends. There are 16 residues in the CDR3. The germline CDR1 and CDR2 sequences are ENHRY and SYGVKD. DNA of the CDR3: TGTGCCATCAGTCCCGGGACAAGATATAGCAATCAGCCCCAGCATTTT. Its protein is CAISPGTRYSNQPQHF.

The J gene is TRBJ2-7, the V gene TRBV6-1; D is unclear. This CDR3 comprises 15 residues. Germline loops: CDR1 MNHNS, CDR2 SASEGT. Trimming shortened V by 2 bases and J by 3 bases, and 14 bases separated the two germline ends. The CDR3 is CASSESPATSYEQYF. The CDR3 coding sequence is TGTGCCAGCAGTGAATCCCCAGCGACCAGCTACGAGCAGTACTTC.

The chain is built from TRBV5-4 and TRBJ2-7; D tentatively fits TRBD1 or TRBD2 (5 bases each). The germline gives CDR1 SGHNT, CDR2 YYREEE (reference sequence). The V end was cut by 4 bases, the J end by 0 bases, with 11 bases between. The CDR3 contains 14 residues. The CDR3 bases are TGTGCCAGCAGCCGGGACGGAAGCTCCTACGAGCAGTACTTC. Protein sequence: CASSRDGSSYEQYF. Supplemented by reference TRBV5-4 and TRBJ2-7, the full variable domain reads ETGVTQSPTHLIKTRGQQVTLRCSSQSGHNTVSWYQQALGQGPQFIFQYYREEENGRGNFPPRFSGLQFPNYSSELNVNALELDDSALYLCASSRDGSSYEQYFGPGTRLTVT.

J is TRBJ2-5 and V is TRBV30; D gene ambiguous. Trimming cost V 6 bases and J 5 bases, with 7 bases left between them. Germline V gene sequence: CDR1 GTSNPN, CDR2 SVGIG (reference sequence). CDR3 length: 10 amino acids. In DNA form, the CDR3 reads TGTGCCTGCGGGTTGGAGACCCAGTACTTC. This translates into CACGLETQYF.

The chain has TRBV29-1 and TRBJ2-1; D uncertain. The CDR3 length is 15 residues. V dropped 1 base and J dropped 0 bases, with 10 bases sitting between them. Germline CDR1 is SQVTM and CDR2 is ANQGSEA. The CDR3 coding sequence is TGCAGCGTTGAAGGTCCGATAAGCTCCTACAATGAGCAGTTCTTC. Amino acid sequence: CSVEGPISSYNEQFF.

The chain has TRBV7-9 and TRBJ1-2; D is possibly TRBD1 (6 bases). The CDR3 has 14 residues. The V end was cut by 5 bases, the J end by 6 bases, with 16 bases between. The germline V gene encodes CDR1 SEHNR and CDR2 FQNEAQ (reference sequence). The CDR3 is CASSVSTGNHGYTF. As DNA, the CDR3 is TGTGCCAGCAGCGTTAGCACAGGGAATCATGGCTACACCTTC.

The chain recombines TRBV2 with TRBJ1-3; 8 bases agree with TRBD1. Trimming cost V 3 bases and J 1 base; bases outside gene matches: 2. Germline values: CDR1 SNHLY, CDR2 FYNNEI. The CDR3 is 15 amino acids. The CDR3 is CASSDDRGSGNTIYF. As DNA, the CDR3 is TGTGCCAGCAGTGATGACAGGGGATCTGGAAACACCATATATTTT.

This rearrangement joins TRBV6-5 to TRBJ1-5; perhaps TRBD1 as D (6 bases). V lost 6 bases, J lost 7 bases, and 13 bases lay in between. CDR1 and CDR2 from the germline V gene are MNHEY and SVGAGI. The CDR3 runs 13 residues. DNA of the CDR3: TGTGCCAGCAGGACAGGATTAGGCCAGCCCCAGCATTTT. This codes for CASRTGLGQPQHF.

Regarding this clone: The same CDR3 can be traced to other DNA sequences in this sample. V usage is TRBV5-1 and J usage is TRBJ2-7, with 9 bases identical to TRBD2. V was clipped by 0 bases and J by 3 bases; unmatched bases: 4. Germline CDR1 reads SGHRS; CDR2 reads YFSETQ. This CDR3 has 15 amino acids. For the CDR3, the DNA is TGCGCCAGCAGCTTGGGGGCGGGAGGGTTCTACGAGCAGTACTTC. This sequence encodes CASSLGAGGFYEQYF.

The rearrangement links TRBV7-6 to TRBJ2-7, with TRBD1 identical over 7 bases. Germline trimming cut 5 bases from V and 2 bases from J; bases unmatched to any gene: 3. The germline V gene encodes CDR1 SGHVS and CDR2 FNYEAQ. This CDR3 has 13 amino acids. In nucleotides, the CDR3 is TGTGCCAGCAGCCTAGGGACAGCCTACGAGCAGTACTTC. It yields the protein CASSLGTAYEQYF.

The rearrangement uses TRBV11-3 and TRBJ2-2; D may be TRBD1 (7 bases). This CDR3 spans 16 amino acids. The germline V gene has CDR1 SGHNT and CDR2 YENEEA. V lost 5 bases to trimming and J lost 0 bases, with 13 bases between them. DNA of the CDR3: TGTGCCAGCAGCAGAGGAGGGGGCCCGAACACCGGGGAGCTGTTTTTT. This encodes CASSRGGGPNTGELFF. The variable domain in full, with the rest retrieved from reference TRBV11-3 and TRBJ2-2, is EAGVVQSPRYKIIEKKQPVAFWCNPISGHNTLYWYLQNLGQGPELLIRYENEEAVDDSQLPKDRFSAERLKGVDSTLKIQPAELGDSAVYLCASSRGGGPNTGELFFGEGSRLTVL.

The chain is built from TRBV10-3 and TRBJ2-7, with 8 nucleotides matching TRBD1. The CDR3 is made up of 15 amino acids. Germline V gives CDR1 ENHRY, CDR2 SYGVKD. V was clipped by 3 bases and J by 2 bases; unmatched bases: 6. As DNA, the CDR3 is TGTGCCATCAGTGAACAACCGGGACAGGCCTACGAGCAGTACTTC. The encoded protein is CAISEQPGQAYEQYF.

V usage is TRBV29-1 and J usage is TRBJ2-3; 12 nucleotides line up with TRBD1. J gave up 6 bases and V 6 bases, and 7 bases lay outside the gene matches. Germline V gene data show CDR1 as SQVTM and CDR2 as ANQGSEA. The CDR3 has 14 amino acids. The CDR3 DNA reads TGCAGCGTAGAGGGACAGGGGGCGCGGGATACGCAGTATTTT. Protein product: CSVEGQGARDTQYF.

On this clone: The same CDR3 also results from other DNA sequences found in this sample. The chain employs TRBV4-3 and TRBJ2-7; D is ambiguous. Germline CDR1 is LGHNA and CDR2 is YSLEER. Between the trimmed V and J ends, which lost 0 bases and 0 bases, there was a span of 6 bases. The CDR3 runs 14 residues. CDR3 sequence reads: CASSQESFSYEQYF. CDR3 nucleotide sequence: TGCGCCAGCAGCCAAGAGTCTTTCTCCTACGAGCAGTACTTC.

V is TRBV25-1 and J is TRBJ1-5; 10 bases agree with TRBD1. CDR3 length: 14 residues. V gave up 6 bases and J gave up 6 bases; unmatched junction bases: 5. The germline gives CDR1 MGHDK, CDR2 SYGVNS. CDR3 amino acids: CASRGQGKGQPQHF. Here the CDR3 DNA reads TGTGCCAGCAGGGGACAGGGGAAAGGTCAGCCCCAGCATTTT.

J is TRBJ2-2 and V is TRBV28; D not certain. The V gene lost 4 bases and the J gene lost 4 bases, with 10 bases spanning the gap. The CDR3 has 14 residues. Germline loops: CDR1 MDHEN, CDR2 SYDVKM. The CDR3: CASSSGSSTGELFF. CDR3 DNA: TGTGCCAGCAGTTCGGGCAGTTCCACCGGGGAGCTGTTTTTT.

V usage is TRBV13 and J usage is TRBJ1-2; TRBD1 matches 9 bases. CDR1 and CDR2 (germline): PRHDT, FYEKMQ (reference sequence). V shed 6 bases, J shed 8 bases, and the junction held 7 bases outside the gene matches. The CDR3 contains 13 residues. DNA for the CDR3: TGTGCCAGCAGGGGGACAGGGAGTTCGGGCTACACCTTC. It translates to CASRGTGSSGYTF.

The chain combines TRBV6-1 with TRBJ2-1; TRBD2 aligns across 11 bases. This CDR3 is built from 14 residues. The trim removed 6 bases at V and 7 bases at J, leaving 5 bases unmatched. Germline V lookup: CDR1 MNHNS, CDR2 SASEGT. CDR3 DNA: TGTGCCAGCAGGCTAGCGGGGGGTCCAAATGAGCAGTTCTTC. This encodes CASRLAGGPNEQFF.

In DNA form, the CDR3 reads TGCGCCAGCAGCCATCTGGGACTGGGAGAGACCCAGTACTTC. Amino acids: CASSHLGLGETQYF. The chain has TRBV4-1 and TRBJ2-5; perhaps TRBD2 as D (6 bases). V lost 3 bases to trimming and J lost 4 bases, with 12 bases between them. CDR3 size: 14 residues. The germline V gene encodes CDR1 MGHRA and CDR2 YSYEKL.

The rearrangement joins TRBV30 to TRBJ1-2; no firm D call. In germline, CDR1 is GTSNPN, CDR2 SVGIG (reference sequence). This CDR3 region has 15 residues. Deletions cut 3 bases from V and 5 bases from J, with 19 bases between. The CDR3 protein is CAWRTRPEWKYGYTF. The CDR3 region has the DNA TGTGCCTGGAGAACCCGCCCGGAATGGAAGTATGGCTACACCTTC.

The chain carries TRBV4-3 and TRBJ2-1, with TRBD2 matching 8 bases. This CDR3 is 17 amino acids long. V lost 1 base, J lost 4 bases, and 9 bases stayed unmatched. Germline V lookup: CDR1 LGHNA, CDR2 YSLEER. This CDR3 is CASSQGAAGEVYNEQFF. CDR3 sequence (DNA): TGCGCCAGCAGCCAAGGGGCAGCGGGAGAGGTATACAATGAGCAGTTCTTC.

A remark on this clone: Other nucleotide sequences from this sample produce the same CDR3. The genes are TRBV29-1 and TRBJ2-1, with 8 bases identical to TRBD2. V shed 4 bases, J shed 4 bases, and the junction held 3 bases outside the gene matches. There are 13 residues in the CDR3. Germline V gene sequence: CDR1 SQVTM, CDR2 ANQGSEA. The CDR3 spells CSVASGSYNEQFF. The CDR3 nucleotides are TGCAGCGTTGCAAGCGGGAGTTACAATGAGCAGTTCTTC.